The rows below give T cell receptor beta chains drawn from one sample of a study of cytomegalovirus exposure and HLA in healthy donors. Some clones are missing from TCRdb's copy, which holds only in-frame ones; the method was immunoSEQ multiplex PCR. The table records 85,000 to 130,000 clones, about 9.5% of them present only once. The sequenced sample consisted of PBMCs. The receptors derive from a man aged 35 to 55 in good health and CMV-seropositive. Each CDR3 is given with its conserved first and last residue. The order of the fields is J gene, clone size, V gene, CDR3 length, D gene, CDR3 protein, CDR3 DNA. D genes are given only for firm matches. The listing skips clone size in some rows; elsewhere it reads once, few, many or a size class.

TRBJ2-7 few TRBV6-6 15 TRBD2 CASVGLATSGNEQYF TGTGCCAGCGTGGGACTAGCGACCTCGGGGAACGAGCAGTACTTC
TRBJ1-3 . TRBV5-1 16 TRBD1 CASSWGQGARGNTIYF TGCGCCAGCAGCTGGGGACAGGGGGCGCGTGGAAACACCATATATTTT
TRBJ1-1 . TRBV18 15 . CASSPGQRENTEAFF TGTGCCAGCTCACCAGGGCAGAGGGAGAACACTGAAGCTTTCTTT
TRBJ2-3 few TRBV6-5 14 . CASSYFQATDTQYF TGTGCCAGCAGTTACTTCCAGGCGACAGATACGCAGTATTTT
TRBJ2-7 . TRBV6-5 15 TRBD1 CASSHSGTGSYEQYF TGTGCCAGCAGTCACTCCGGGACAGGGAGCTACGAGCAGTACTTC
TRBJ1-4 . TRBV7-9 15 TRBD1 CASSRTGGASEKLFF TGTGCCAGCAGCAGGACAGGGGGCGCCTCTGAAAAACTGTTTTTT
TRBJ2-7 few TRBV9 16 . CASSPPSLGGSAEQYF TGTGCCAGCAGCCCTCCATCCTTGGGAGGATCGGCCGAGCAGTACTTC
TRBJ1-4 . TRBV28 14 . CASSLMGLREKLFF TGTGCCAGCAGTTTAATGGGACTCCGGGAAAAACTGTTTTTT
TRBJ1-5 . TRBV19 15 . CASTATPYSNQPQHF TGTGCCAGTACCGCGACACCCTATAGCAATCAGCCCCAGCATTTT
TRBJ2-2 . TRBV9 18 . CASSVAEDRPSNTGELFF TGTGCCAGCAGCGTAGCAGAGGACAGACCTTCGAACACCGGGGAGCTGTTTTTT
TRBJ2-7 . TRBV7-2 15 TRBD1 CASSSPGQGAYEQYF TGTGCCAGCAGCTCACCGGGACAGGGGGCCTACGAGCAGTACTTC
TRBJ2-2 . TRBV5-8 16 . CASSFFTKLNTGELFF TGTGCCAGCAGCTTCTTCACGAAACTCAACACCGGGGAGCTGTTTTTT
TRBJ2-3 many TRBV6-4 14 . CASSASGMTDTQYF TGTGCCAGCAGTGCTTCCGGGATGACAGATACGCAGTATTTT
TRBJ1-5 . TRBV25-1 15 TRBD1 CASSGTGGYHQPQHF TGTGCCAGCAGCGGGACAGGGGGCTACCATCAGCCCCAGCATTTT
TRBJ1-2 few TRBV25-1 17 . CASSSIEMGPRTHGYTF TGTGCCAGCAGCTCTATTGAAATGGGCCCCCGGACTCATGGCTACACCTTC
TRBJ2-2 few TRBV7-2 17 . CASSSSLWGRSTGELFF TGTGCCAGCAGCTCCTCCCTCTGGGGGAGGTCCACCGGGGAGCTGTTTTTT
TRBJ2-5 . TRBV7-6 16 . CASSPNPTEFQETQYF TGTGCCAGCAGCCCCAATCCCACAGAATTCCAAGAGACCCAGTACTTC
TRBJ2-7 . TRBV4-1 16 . CASSQDDNSFPYEQYF TGCGCCAGCAGCCAAGATGATAACAGTTTCCCCTACGAGCAGTACTTC
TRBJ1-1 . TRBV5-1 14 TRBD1 CASSWTGQDTEAFF TGCGCCAGCAGCTGGACAGGGCAGGACACTGAAGCTTTCTTT
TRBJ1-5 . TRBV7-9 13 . CASRDSSNQPQHF TGTGCCAGCAGGGACAGCAGCAATCAGCCCCAGCATTTT
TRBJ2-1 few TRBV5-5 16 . CASSLGAEASYNEQFF TGTGCCAGCAGCTTGGGAGCGGAGGCCTCCTACAATGAGCAGTTCTTC
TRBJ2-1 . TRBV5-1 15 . CASSLAGQVYNEQFF TGCGCCAGCAGCTTGGCGGGACAAGTTTACAATGAGCAGTTCTTC
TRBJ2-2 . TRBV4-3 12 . CASSQEYGELFF TGCGCCAGCAGCCAAGAATACGGGGAGCTGTTTTTT
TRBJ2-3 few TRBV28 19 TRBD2 CASSLPYTTSGGTTDTQYF TGTGCCAGCAGTTTACCATATACGACTAGCGGGGGAACCACAGATACGCAGTATTTT
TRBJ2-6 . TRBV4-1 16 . CASSQPRQAGANVLTF TGCGCCAGCAGCCAACCCAGACAAGCTGGGGCCAACGTCCTGACTTTC
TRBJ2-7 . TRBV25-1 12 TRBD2 CASSEWAGDPYF TGTGCCAGCAGTGAATGGGCGGGAGACCCGTACTTC
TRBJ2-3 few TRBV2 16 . CASSASPLEVTDTQYF TGTGCCAGCAGTGCTTCCCCCCTGGAGGTCACAGATACGCAGTATTTT
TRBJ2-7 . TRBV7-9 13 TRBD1 CASSRGTAYEQYF TGTGCCAGCAGCCGAGGGACAGCCTACGAGCAGTACTTC
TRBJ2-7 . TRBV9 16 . CASSPRVRANSYEQYF TGTGCCAGCAGCCCGCGGGTCCGGGCCAATTCCTACGAGCAGTACTTC
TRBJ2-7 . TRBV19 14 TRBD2 CASSITSASYEQYF TGTGCCAGTAGTATTACTAGCGCTTCCTACGAGCAGTACTTC
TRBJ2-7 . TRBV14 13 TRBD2 CASRQGLANEQYF TGTGCCAGCCGACAGGGACTAGCAAACGAGCAGTACTTC
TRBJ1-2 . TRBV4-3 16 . CASSQDLDRPIYGYTF TGCGCCAGCAGCCAAGATTTAGACAGGCCGATCTATGGCTACACCTTC
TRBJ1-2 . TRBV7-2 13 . CASSAIQGWGYTF TGTGCCAGCAGCGCCATACAGGGTTGGGGCTACACCTTC
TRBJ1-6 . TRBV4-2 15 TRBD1 CASSQDETGGSPLHF TGTGCCAGCAGCCAAGACGAGACAGGGGGATCACCCCTCCACTTT
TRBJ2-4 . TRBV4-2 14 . CASSQDRGGDIQYF TGTGCCAGCAGCCAAGATCGAGGGGGGGACATTCAGTACTTC
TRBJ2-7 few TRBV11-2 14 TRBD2 CASSPGLEGYEQYF TGTGCCAGCAGCCCGGGACTAGAAGGCTACGAGCAGTACTTC
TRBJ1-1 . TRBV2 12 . CASSDGGTEAFF TGTGCCAGTTCAGATGGTGGCACTGAAGCTTTCTTT
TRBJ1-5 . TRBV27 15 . CASSLRGVRGQPQHF TGTGCCAGCAGTTTACGGGGGGTACGCGGTCAGCCCCAGCATTTT
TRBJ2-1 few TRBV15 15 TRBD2 CATSRVIAGGGEQFF TGTGCCACCAGCAGAGTAATAGCGGGAGGGGGTGAGCAGTTCTTC
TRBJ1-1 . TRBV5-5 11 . CASTNRAEAFF TGTGCCAGCACCAACAGGGCGGAAGCTTTCTTT
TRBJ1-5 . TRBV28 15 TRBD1 CASITHGTGLQPQHF TGTGCCAGCATCACACATGGGACAGGGCTTCAGCCCCAGCATTTT
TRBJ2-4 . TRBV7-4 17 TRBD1 CASRTLNRGQAKNIQYF TGTGCCAGTCGAACCCTTAACAGGGGTCAAGCCAAAAACATTCAGTACTTC
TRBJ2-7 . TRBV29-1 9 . CSPSYEQYF TGCAGCCCGTCCTACGAGCAGTACTTC
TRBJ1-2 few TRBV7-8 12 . CASSSRTVGYTF TGTGCCAGCAGCTCTAGGACAGTTGGCTACACCTTC
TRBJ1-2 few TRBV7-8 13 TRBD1 CAVVTGWDYGYTF TGTGCCGTAGTGACAGGGTGGGACTATGGCTACACCTTC
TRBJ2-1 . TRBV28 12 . CASRLNNNEQFF TGTGCCAGCAGACTGAATAACAATGAGCAGTTCTTC
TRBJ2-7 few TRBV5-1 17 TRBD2 CASSLQATSGDVYEQYF TGCGCCAGCAGCTTGCAAGCTACTAGCGGGGATGTCTACGAGCAGTACTTC